The 29 T cell receptor beta chains below all came from one sample that was sequenced in a study of blood T cell repertoires in COVID-19. Clones were sequenced by immunoSEQ multiplex PCR, and TCRdb holds only the in-frame ones, with some missing. The sample contains around 46,000 clones, approximately 80% of which appear only once. The material sequenced was peripheral blood. These receptors all come from a man aged 35-49 years with acute or convalescent COVID-19.

The chain has TRBV4-3 and TRBJ1-2; D might be TRBD1 (6 bases). Germline loops: CDR1 LGHNA, CDR2 YSLEER. This CDR3 is 14 amino acids long. V dropped 2 bases and J dropped 8 bases, with 15 bases sitting between them. The CDR3 nucleotides read TGCGCCAGCAGCCAATATCCAGGGGCAGGCGGCTACACCTTC. Residues: CASSQYPGAGGYTF.

The chain links TRBV5-6 to TRBJ1-6; D uncertain. Germline lookup yields CDR1 SGHDT and CDR2 YYEEEE. The V end lost 0 bases, the J end lost 10 bases, and 11 bases lay between the germline ends. The CDR3 has 14 residues. The CDR3: CASSLGVDYSPLHF. The CDR3 coding sequence is TGTGCCAGCAGCTTGGGAGTCGATTACTCACCCCTCCACTTT.

The V call is TRBV21-1, the J call TRBJ2-7; no check of the table's D call, TRBD2, against the DNA was made. TRBV21-1 represents a pseudogene. The CDR3 runs to 14 residues. CDR3 nucleotide sequence: TGTGCCAGCAGCAAAACCGGGTCTTCCTACGAGCAGTACTTC. Its protein product is CASSKTGSSYEQYF.

The CDR3 nucleotides read TGTGCCAGCAGCCCCACACGGGGACTTAACACCGGGGAGCTGTTTTTT. Its protein is CASSPTRGLNTGELFF. This chain links TRBV5-4 with TRBJ2-2, with a possible D match to TRBD2 (6 bases). CDR3 length: 16 residues. V lost 4 bases and J lost 2, with 15 bases in between. The germline gives CDR1 SGHNT, CDR2 YYREEE (reference sequence).

The V gene is TRBV7-2, the J gene TRBJ2-5, with a weak D call TRBD2 (5 bases). Per the germline V gene, CDR1 is SGHTA and CDR2 is FQGNSA. The CDR3 consists of 11 residues. The V and J ends lost 4 bases and 5 bases respectively, with 5 bases between them. CDR3 nucleotides: TGTGCCAGCAGCTCGGGGGAGACCCAGTACTTC. Amino acids: CASSSGETQYF.

This rearrangement joins TRBV6-6 to TRBJ1-2; 7 bases are shared with TRBD1. This CDR3 spans 14 amino acids. Trimming cost V 7 bases and J 4 bases; bases outside gene matches: 9. Germline V lookup: CDR1 MNHNY, CDR2 SVGAGI (reference sequence). The CDR3 is CASTYEGQRYGYTF. The CDR3 bases are TGTGCCAGCACCTACGAGGGACAGCGCTATGGCTACACCTTC.

V gene TRBV19 combines with J gene TRBJ2-5, with D possibly being TRBD2 (5 bases). Germline lookup yields CDR1 LNHDA and CDR2 SQIVND (reference sequence). V lost 8 bases, J lost 1 base, and 8 bases lay in between. CDR3 size: 12 residues. The CDR3 loop is CASGRGQETQYF. In nucleotides, the CDR3 is TGTGCCAGTGGACGGGGCCAAGAGACCCAGTACTTC.

This rearrangement joins TRBV7-7 to TRBJ1-3, with 7 positions matching TRBD1. V lost 5 bases to trimming and J lost 4 bases; unmatched junction nucleotides: 11. Germline V gene lookup returns CDR1 SSHAT and CDR2 FNYEAQ (reference sequence). CDR3 length: 16 residues. The CDR3 sequence is CASSQGTVGPGNTIYF. The CDR3 DNA sequence: TGTGCCAGCAGCCAAGGGACAGTGGGGCCGGGAAACACCATATATTTT. The complete variable domain, with remaining parts taken from reference TRBV7-7 and TRBJ1-3, reads GAGVSQSPRYKVTKRGQDVTLRCDPISSHATLYWYQQALGQGPEFLTYFNYEAQPDKSGLPSDRFSAERPEGSISTLTIQRTEQRDSAMYRCASSQGTVGPGNTIYFGEGSWLTVV.

The chain has TRBV9 and TRBJ2-7, with 9 bases that match TRBD2. The CDR3 covers 16 residues. Looked up from germline, CDR1 is SGDLS and CDR2 is YYNGEE. V lost 0 bases and J lost 5; bases outside the gene matches: 9. The CDR3 spells CASSVGGGADAHEQYF. Written as DNA, the CDR3 is TGTGCCAGCAGCGTAGGCGGGGGGGCCGATGCCCACGAGCAGTACTTC.

Only one count was recorded for this clone. This rearrangement joins TRBV7-2 to TRBJ1-1; 9 positions agree with TRBD1. In germline, CDR1 is SGHTA, CDR2 FQGNSA. The V gene end was trimmed by 5 bases and the J gene end by 6 bases; junction bases not matched to a gene: 4. The CDR3 sequence is 13 residues long. CDR3 protein: CASSQQGAAEAFF. The CDR3 nucleotides are TGTGCCAGCAGCCAACAGGGGGCCGCTGAAGCTTTCTTT.

The V call is TRBV6-6, the J call TRBJ2-7; 10 positions agree with TRBD2. Germline V gene sequence: CDR1 MNHNY, CDR2 SVGAGI (reference sequence). This CDR3 has 14 amino acids. Losses at the gene ends were 9 bases for V and 2 bases for J; bases not matched to a gene: 7. CDR3 nucleotide sequence: TGTGCCAGTGTTAGCGGGGGGAAAACCTACGAGCAGTACTTC. Encoded protein: CASVSGGKTYEQYF.

This clone has only a few counts. J is TRBJ1-1 and V is TRBV5-1; 10 bases fit TRBD1. Germline V gene sequence: CDR1 SGHRS, CDR2 YFSETQ. V was clipped by 4 bases and J by 6 bases; unmatched bases: 15. The CDR3 consists of 17 residues. The CDR3 is CASSPQGSGTGVSEAFF. CDR3 DNA sequence: TGCGCCAGCAGCCCACAAGGCTCCGGGACAGGGGTTTCTGAAGCTTTCTTT.

V usage is TRBV14 and J usage is TRBJ2-5, with a tentative D call TRBD1 (5 bases). Trimming took off 0 bases at V and 7 bases at J, with 15 bases between the two ends. The CDR3 extends over 15 amino acids. Per germline, CDR1 SGHDN and CDR2 FVKESK. The CDR3 DNA is TGTGCCAGCAGCCAAGATTATAGGGGATCGGGGACCCAGTACTTC. Translated, it gives CASSQDYRGSGTQYF.

The V and J genes are TRBV28 and TRBJ2-7, with a tentative D call TRBD1 (5 bases). Germline lookup yields CDR1 MDHEN and CDR2 SYDVKM. CDR3 length equals 15 residues. V was trimmed by 4 bases and J by 3 bases, leaving 16 bases between them. DNA for the CDR3: TGTGCCAGCAGTTCCCTCATGGGGCAAAGCTACGAGCAGTACTTC. This codes for CASSSLMGQSYEQYF.

The chain joins TRBV5-1 to TRBJ2-5; 8 bases are shared with TRBD2. V lost 1 base, J lost 4 bases, and 9 bases stayed unmatched. Germline assignment: CDR1 SGHRS and CDR2 YFSETQ. The CDR3 totals 16 residues. The CDR3 region has the DNA TGCGCCAGCAGCTTGTATACAGCGGGGGTGGTAGAGACCCAGTACTTC. Translation: CASSLYTAGVVETQYF. Filled out from reference TRBV5-1 and TRBJ2-5, the complete variable domain reads KAGVTQTPRYLIKTRGQQVTLSCSPISGHRSVSWYQQTPGQGLQFLFEYFSETQRNKGNFPGRFSGRQFSNSRSEMNVSTLELGDSALYLCASSLYTAGVVETQYFGPGTRLLVL.

The V gene is TRBV5-4, the J gene TRBJ1-3; 9 bases align to TRBD1. The germline CDR1 and CDR2 sequences are SGHNT and YYREEE (reference sequence). This CDR3 spans 15 amino acids. Germline trimming cut 9 bases from V and 0 bases from J; bases unmatched to any gene: 7. The CDR3 reads CATMGQGDSGNTIYF. CDR3 DNA: TGTGCCACCATGGGACAGGGAGACTCTGGAAACACCATATATTTT.

This chain joins TRBV7-2 and TRBJ2-4; weak D call: TRBD2 (5 bases). CDR1 is SGHTA, CDR2 FQGNSA, per germline. Between the trimmed V and J ends, which lost 3 bases and 4 bases, there was a span of 13 bases. The CDR3 is 15 residues long. The CDR3 here is CASSFSGSGKNIQYF. The CDR3 DNA is TGTGCCAGCAGCTTTTCCGGCAGCGGAAAAAACATTCAGTACTTC.

The J gene is TRBJ1-5, the V gene TRBV10-2; maybe TRBD1 (6 bases). V lost 5 bases and J lost 7, with 15 bases in between. CDR3 length equals 14 residues. CDR1 and CDR2 from the germline V gene are WSHSY and SAAADI. This CDR3 is CASSSRPGGQPQHF. CDR3 DNA sequence: TGCGCCAGCAGTTCTCGACCGGGGGGCCAGCCCCAGCATTTT.

This CDR3 reads CAWKGTEAFF. CDR3 nucleotide sequence: TGTGCCTGGAAGGGGACTGAAGCTTTCTTT. V usage is TRBV30 and J usage is TRBJ1-1; D is possibly TRBD1 (5 bases). The CDR3 runs 10 residues. Trimming removed 4 bases from V and 5 bases from J, with 5 bases in between. The V gene's germline CDR1 is GTSNPN and CDR2 SVGIG (reference sequence).

The CDR3 DNA reads as TGTGCCAGCAGCCCTCGGGAGATAGGGAACATTCAGTACTTC. Translation: CASSPREIGNIQYF. The gene calls are TRBV7-2 and TRBJ2-4; possible D gene TRBD2, 6 bases. Germline V gene sequence: CDR1 SGHTA, CDR2 FQGNSA. V dropped 5 bases and J dropped 7 bases, with 15 bases sitting between them. The CDR3 has 14 amino acids.

This sequence joins TRBV3-1 (or the pseudogene TRBV3-2) and TRBJ2-5, with TRBD1 as a possible D gene (5 bases). V was shortened by 4 bases and J by 2 bases, with 11 bases between the two germline ends. The CDR3 runs 14 residues. Germline-derived CDR1 and CDR2 are LGHDT and YNNKEL (reference sequence). The CDR3 reads CASSRRQQQETQYF. The CDR3 DNA is TGTGCCAGCAGCCGCCGACAGCAACAAGAGACCCAGTACTTC.

The chain recombines TRBV6-6 with TRBJ2-7, with TRBD1 matching 10 bases. V shed 6 bases and J 4 bases; nucleotides not matched to a gene: 6. Germline V gives CDR1 MNHNY, CDR2 SVGAGI (reference sequence). The CDR3 contains 14 residues. This chain's CDR3 is CASSLPGQGYEQYF. The CDR3, as DNA: TGTGCCAGCAGCTTACCGGGACAGGGGTACGAGCAGTACTTC.

V is TRBV9 and J is TRBJ1-2; D unclear. The CDR3 runs 14 residues. Germline V lookup: CDR1 SGDLS, CDR2 YYNGEE. V was cut by 0 bases and J by 4 bases, with 10 bases left in between. CDR3 nucleotides: TGTGCCAGCAGCGTAGATAGTGCTGCCTATGGCTACACCTTC. Translating it yields CASSVDSAAYGYTF.

V usage is TRBV9 and J usage is TRBJ1-1; D gene ambiguous. V lost 2 bases to trimming and J lost 5 bases, with 10 bases between them. This CDR3 is built from 13 residues. The germline V gene has CDR1 SGDLS and CDR2 YYNGEE. This chain's CDR3 is CASSVRGMTEAFF. The CDR3 DNA is TGTGCCAGCAGCGTCCGAGGGATGACTGAAGCTTTCTTT.

CDR3 in DNA: TGTGCCAGCAGCGACCTCGGCCAGGACACTGAAGCTTTCTTT. Protein product: CASSDLGQDTEAFF. The J gene is TRBJ1-1, the V gene TRBV9; the D is unclear. The germline gives CDR1 SGDLS, CDR2 YYNGEE. The V gene lost 3 bases and the J gene lost 3 bases, with 12 bases spanning the gap. This CDR3 is 14 amino acids long.

The rearrangement joins TRBV10-2 to TRBJ2-7; 7 nucleotides line up with TRBD2. J gave up 1 base and V 6 bases, and 3 bases lay outside the gene matches. Per the germline V gene, CDR1 is WSHSY and CDR2 is SAAADI. The CDR3 length is 13 residues. The CDR3 spells CASRGGGSYEQYF. In nucleotides, the CDR3 is TGCGCCAGCAGGGGCGGGGGATCCTACGAGCAGTACTTC.

The chain couples TRBV27 to TRBJ2-1; 8 positions agree with TRBD2. Germline trimming cut 9 bases from V and 6 bases from J; bases unmatched to any gene: 10. Per the germline V gene, CDR1 is MNHEY and CDR2 is SMNVEV (reference sequence). This CDR3 is built from 14 residues. As DNA, the CDR3 is TGTGCCAGTCATAGGGCGGGGGGTCTCAATGAGCAGTTCTTC. Translated: CASHRAGGLNEQFF.

The V and J genes are TRBV7-9 and TRBJ1-5; 8 nucleotides agree with TRBD1. The CDR3 sequence is 15 residues long. The V gene end was trimmed by 1 base and the J gene end by 5 bases; junction bases not matched to a gene: 4. Germline V gene sequence: CDR1 SEHNR, CDR2 FQNEAQ (reference sequence). The DNA of the CDR3 is TGTGCCAGCAGCTTAGGGCAGGGGGCTTATCAGCCCCAGCATTTT. It translates to CASSLGQGAYQPQHF.

This rearrangement joins TRBV6-5 to TRBJ1-6; 11 nucleotides align to TRBD1. Germline trimming cut 2 bases from V and 9 bases from J; bases unmatched to any gene: 3. The CDR3 totals 15 residues. Per the germline V gene, CDR1 is MNHEY and CDR2 is SVGAGI. The CDR3 protein is CASSYRGTGGSPLHF. DNA for the CDR3: TGTGCCAGCAGTTACAGGGGGACAGGGGGTTCACCCCTCCACTTT.